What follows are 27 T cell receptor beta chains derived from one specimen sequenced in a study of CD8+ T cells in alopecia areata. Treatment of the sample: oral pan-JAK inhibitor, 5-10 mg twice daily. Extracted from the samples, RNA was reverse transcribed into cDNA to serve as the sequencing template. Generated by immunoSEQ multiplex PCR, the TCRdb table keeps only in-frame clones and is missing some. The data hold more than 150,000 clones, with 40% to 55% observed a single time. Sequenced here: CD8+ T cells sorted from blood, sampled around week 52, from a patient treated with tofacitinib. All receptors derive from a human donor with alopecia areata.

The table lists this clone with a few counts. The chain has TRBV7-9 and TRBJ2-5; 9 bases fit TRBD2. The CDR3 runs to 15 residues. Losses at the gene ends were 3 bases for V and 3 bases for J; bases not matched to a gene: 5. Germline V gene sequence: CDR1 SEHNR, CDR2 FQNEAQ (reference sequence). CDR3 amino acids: CASSLAAGGEETQYF. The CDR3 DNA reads TGTGCCAGCAGCTTGGCAGCGGGGGGCGAAGAGACCCAGTACTTC.

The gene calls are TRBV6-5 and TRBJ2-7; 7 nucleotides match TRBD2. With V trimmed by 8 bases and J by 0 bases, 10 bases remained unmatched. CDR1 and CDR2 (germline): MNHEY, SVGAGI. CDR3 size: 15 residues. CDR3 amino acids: CASLTGRTSSYEQYF. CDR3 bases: TGTGCCAGCTTAACCGGGAGGACGAGCTCCTACGAGCAGTACTTC.

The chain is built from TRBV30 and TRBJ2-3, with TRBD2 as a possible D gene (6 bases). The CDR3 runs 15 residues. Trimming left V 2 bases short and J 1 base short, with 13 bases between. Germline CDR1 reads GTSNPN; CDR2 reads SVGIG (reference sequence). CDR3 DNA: TGTGCCTGGAGTACGGGGGACTCGGGCACAGATACGCAGTATTTT. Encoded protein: CAWSTGDSGTDTQYF.

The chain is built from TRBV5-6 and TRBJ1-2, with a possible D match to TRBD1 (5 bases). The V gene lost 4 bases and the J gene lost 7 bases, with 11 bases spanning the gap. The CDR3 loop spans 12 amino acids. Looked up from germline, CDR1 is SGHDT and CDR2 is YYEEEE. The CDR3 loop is CASSTGRGGYTF. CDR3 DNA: TGTGCCAGCAGCACGGGACGCGGTGGCTACACCTTC.

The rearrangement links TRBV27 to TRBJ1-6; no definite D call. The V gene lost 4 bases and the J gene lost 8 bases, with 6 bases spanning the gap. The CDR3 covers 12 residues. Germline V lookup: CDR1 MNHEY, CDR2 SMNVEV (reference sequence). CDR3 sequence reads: CASSSGDSPLHF. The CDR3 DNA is TGTGCCAGCAGTTCCGGTGATTCACCCCTCCACTTT.

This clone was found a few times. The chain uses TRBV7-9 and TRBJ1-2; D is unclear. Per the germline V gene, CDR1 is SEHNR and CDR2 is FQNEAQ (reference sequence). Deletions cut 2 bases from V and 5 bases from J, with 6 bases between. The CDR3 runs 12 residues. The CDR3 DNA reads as TGTGCCAGCAGCTTACCAGGATATGGCTACACCTTC. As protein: CASSLPGYGYTF.

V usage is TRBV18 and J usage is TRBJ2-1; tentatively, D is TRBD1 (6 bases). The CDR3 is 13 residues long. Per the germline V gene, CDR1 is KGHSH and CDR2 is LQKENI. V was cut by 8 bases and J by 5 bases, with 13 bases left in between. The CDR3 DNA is TGTGCCAGCCATATGGGGGCAAACAATGAGCAGTTCTTC. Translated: CASHMGANNEQFF. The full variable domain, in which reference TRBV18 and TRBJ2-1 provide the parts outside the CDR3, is NAGVMQNPRHLVRRRGQEARLRCSPMKGHSHVYWYRQLPEEGLKFMVYLQKENIIDESGMPKERFSAEFPKEGPSILRIQQVVRGDSAAYFCASHMGANNEQFFGPGTRLTVL.

The CDR3 DNA sequence: TGTGCCAGCAGTTTTACAGGGGGCCACCAGCCCCAGCATTTT. This translates into CASSFTGGHQPQHF. The chain recombines TRBV6-6 with TRBJ1-5; the match to TRBD1 covers 9 bases. Germline CDR1 is MNHNY and CDR2 is SVGAGI (reference sequence). The CDR3 extends over 14 amino acids. The trim removed 4 bases at V and 7 bases at J, leaving 5 bases unmatched.

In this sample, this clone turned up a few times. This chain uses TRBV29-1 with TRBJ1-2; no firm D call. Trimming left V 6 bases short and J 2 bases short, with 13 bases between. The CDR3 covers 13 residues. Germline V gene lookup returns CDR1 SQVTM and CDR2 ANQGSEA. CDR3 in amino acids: CSVEDGFNYGYTF. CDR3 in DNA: TGCAGCGTCGAGGACGGGTTCAACTATGGCTACACCTTC.

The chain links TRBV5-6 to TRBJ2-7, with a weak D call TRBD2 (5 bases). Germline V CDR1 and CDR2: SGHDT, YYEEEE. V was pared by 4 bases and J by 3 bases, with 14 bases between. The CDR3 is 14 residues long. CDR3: CASSLGAPGYEQYF. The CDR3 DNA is TGTGCCAGCAGCCTGGGAGCACCCGGCTACGAGCAGTACTTC. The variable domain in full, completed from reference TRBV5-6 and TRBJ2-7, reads DAGVTQSPTHLIKTRGQQVTLRCSPKSGHDTVSWYQQALGQGPQFIFQYYEEEERQRGNFPDRFSGHQFPNYSSELNVNALLLGDSALYLCASSLGAPGYEQYFGPGTRLTVT.

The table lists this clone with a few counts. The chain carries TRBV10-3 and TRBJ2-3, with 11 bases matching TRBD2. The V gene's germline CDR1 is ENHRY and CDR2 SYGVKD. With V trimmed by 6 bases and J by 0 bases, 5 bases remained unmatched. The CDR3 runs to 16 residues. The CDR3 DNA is TGTGCCATCAGGGGGACTAGCGGCCCCAGCACAGATACGCAGTATTTT. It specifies CAIRGTSGPSTDTQYF.

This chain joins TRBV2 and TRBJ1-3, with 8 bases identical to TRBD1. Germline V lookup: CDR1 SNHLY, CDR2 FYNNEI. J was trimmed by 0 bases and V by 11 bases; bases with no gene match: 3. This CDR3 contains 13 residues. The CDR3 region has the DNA TGTGCCCGACAGGGGAGCTCTGGAAACACCATATATTTT. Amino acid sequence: CARQGSSGNTIYF.

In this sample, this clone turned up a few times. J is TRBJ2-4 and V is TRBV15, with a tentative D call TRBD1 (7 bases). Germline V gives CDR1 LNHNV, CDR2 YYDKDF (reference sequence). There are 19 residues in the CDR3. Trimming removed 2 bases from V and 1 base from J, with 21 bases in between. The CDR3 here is CATSRSAFDRAGAKNIQYF. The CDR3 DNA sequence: TGTGCCACCAGCAGATCCGCTTTTGACAGGGCGGGGGCCAAAAACATTCAGTACTTC. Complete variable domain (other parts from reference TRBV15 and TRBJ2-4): DAMVIQNPRYQVTQFGKPVTLSCSQTLNHNVMYWYQQKSSQAPKLLFHYYDKDFNNEADTPDNFQSRRPNTSFCFLDIRSPGLGDTAMYLCATSRSAFDRAGAKNIQYFGAGTRLSVL.

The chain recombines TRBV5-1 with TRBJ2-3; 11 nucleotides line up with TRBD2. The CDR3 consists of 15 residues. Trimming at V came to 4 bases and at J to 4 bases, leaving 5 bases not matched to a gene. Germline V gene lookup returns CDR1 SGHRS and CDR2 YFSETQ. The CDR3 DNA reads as TGCGCCAGCAGCATTAGCGGGGGGGCCCCAGATACGCAGTATTTT. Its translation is CASSISGGAPDTQYF.

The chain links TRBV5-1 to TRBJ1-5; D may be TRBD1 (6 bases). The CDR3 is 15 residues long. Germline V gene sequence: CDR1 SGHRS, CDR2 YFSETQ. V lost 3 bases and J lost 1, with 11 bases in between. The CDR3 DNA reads TGCGCCAGCAGCTCGGATGGACAGAGCAATCAGCCCCAGCATTTT. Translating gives CASSSDGQSNQPQHF.

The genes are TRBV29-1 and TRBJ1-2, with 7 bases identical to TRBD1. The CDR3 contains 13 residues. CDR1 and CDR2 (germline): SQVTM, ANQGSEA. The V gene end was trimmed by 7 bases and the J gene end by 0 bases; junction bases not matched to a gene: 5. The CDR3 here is CSARQGSNYGYTF. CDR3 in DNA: TGCAGCGCTCGACAGGGATCTAACTATGGCTACACCTTC.

The CDR3 sequence is CASSHHRVGEDEQFF. DNA for the CDR3: TGTGCCAGCAGTCACCACAGGGTGGGTGAAGATGAGCAGTTCTTC. This chain links TRBV27 with TRBJ2-1; D may be TRBD1 (6 bases). The ends were cut back, 5 bases at V and 8 bases at J, with 19 bases in the middle. Germline assignment: CDR1 MNHEY and CDR2 SMNVEV (reference sequence). The CDR3 extends over 15 amino acids.

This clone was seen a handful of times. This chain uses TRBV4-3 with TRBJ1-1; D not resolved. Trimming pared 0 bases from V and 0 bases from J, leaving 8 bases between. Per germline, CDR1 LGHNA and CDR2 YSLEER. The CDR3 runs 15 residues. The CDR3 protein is CASSQEPEMNTEAFF. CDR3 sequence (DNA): TGCGCCAGCAGCCAAGAGCCGGAGATGAACACTGAAGCTTTCTTT.

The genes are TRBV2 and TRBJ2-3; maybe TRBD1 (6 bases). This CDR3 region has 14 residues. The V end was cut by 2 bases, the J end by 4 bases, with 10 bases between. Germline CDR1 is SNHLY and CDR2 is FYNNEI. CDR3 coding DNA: TGTGCCAGCAGTGAAAGGACAGTGGCAGATACGCAGTATTTT. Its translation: CASSERTVADTQYF.

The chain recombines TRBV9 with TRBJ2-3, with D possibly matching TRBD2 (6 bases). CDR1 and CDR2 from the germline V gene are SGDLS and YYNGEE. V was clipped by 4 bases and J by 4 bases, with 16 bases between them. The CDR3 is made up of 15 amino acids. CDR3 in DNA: TGTGCCAGCAGCCCCCTTCGACTAGTAGCAGATACGCAGTATTTT. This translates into CASSPLRLVADTQYF. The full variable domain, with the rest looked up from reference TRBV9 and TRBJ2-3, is DSGVTQTPKHLITATGQRVTLRCSPRSGDLSVYWYQQSLDQGLQFLIQYYNGEERAKGNILERFSAQQFPDLHSELNLSSLELGDSALYFCASSPLRLVADTQYFGPGTRLTVL.

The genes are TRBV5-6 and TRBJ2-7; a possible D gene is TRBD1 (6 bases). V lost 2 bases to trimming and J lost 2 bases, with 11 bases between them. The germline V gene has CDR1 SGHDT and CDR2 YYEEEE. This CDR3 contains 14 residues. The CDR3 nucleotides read TGTGCCAGCAGCTTTGACAGGTCAACCTACGAGCAGTACTTC. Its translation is CASSFDRSTYEQYF.

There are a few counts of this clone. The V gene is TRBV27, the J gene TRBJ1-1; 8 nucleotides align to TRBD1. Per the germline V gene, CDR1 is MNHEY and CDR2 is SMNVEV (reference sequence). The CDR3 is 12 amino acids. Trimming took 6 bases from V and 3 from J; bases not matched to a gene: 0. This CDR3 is CASRQGDTEAFF. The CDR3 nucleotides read TGTGCCAGCAGACAGGGGGACACTGAAGCTTTCTTT.

This CDR3 is CASSLQGVGSNQPQHF. DNA for the CDR3: TGTGCCAGCAGCCTGCAGGGTGTGGGAAGCAATCAGCCCCAGCATTTT. The rearrangement joins TRBV7-6 to TRBJ1-5; a possible D gene is TRBD1 (5 bases). The V end lost 5 bases, the J end lost 1 base, and 15 bases lay between the germline ends. This CDR3 has 16 amino acids. Germline CDR1 reads SGHVS; CDR2 reads FNYEAQ.

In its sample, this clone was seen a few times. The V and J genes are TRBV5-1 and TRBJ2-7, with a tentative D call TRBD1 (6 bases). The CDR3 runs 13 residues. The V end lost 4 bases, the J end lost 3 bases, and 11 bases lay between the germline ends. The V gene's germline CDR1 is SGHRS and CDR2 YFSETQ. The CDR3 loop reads CASSVGDNYEQYF. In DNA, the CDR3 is TGCGCCAGCAGCGTGGGGGACAACTACGAGCAGTACTTC. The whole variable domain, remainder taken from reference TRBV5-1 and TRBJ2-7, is KAGVTQTPRYLIKTRGQQVTLSCSPISGHRSVSWYQQTPGQGLQFLFEYFSETQRNKGNFPGRFSGRQFSNSRSEMNVSTLELGDSALYLCASSVGDNYEQYFGPGTRLTVT.

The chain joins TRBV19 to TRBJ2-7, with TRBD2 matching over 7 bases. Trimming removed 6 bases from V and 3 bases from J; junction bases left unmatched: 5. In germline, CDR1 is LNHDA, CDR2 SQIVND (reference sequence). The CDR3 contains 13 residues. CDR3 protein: CASRGGTYYEQYF. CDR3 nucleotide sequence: TGTGCCAGTAGGGGAGGGACGTACTACGAGCAGTACTTC. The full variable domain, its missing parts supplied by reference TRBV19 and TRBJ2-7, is DGGITQSPKYLFRKEGQNVTLSCEQNLNHDAMYWYRQDPGQGLRLIYYSQIVNDFQKGDIAEGYSVSREKKESFPLTVTSAQKNPTAFYLCASRGGTYYEQYFGPGTRLTVT.

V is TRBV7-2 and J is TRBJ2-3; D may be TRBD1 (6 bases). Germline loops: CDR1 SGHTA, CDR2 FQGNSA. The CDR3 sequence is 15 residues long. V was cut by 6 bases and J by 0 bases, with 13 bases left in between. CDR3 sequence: CASSSGRGSTDTQYF. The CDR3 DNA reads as TGTGCCAGCAGTTCGGGCAGGGGAAGCACAGATACGCAGTATTTT.

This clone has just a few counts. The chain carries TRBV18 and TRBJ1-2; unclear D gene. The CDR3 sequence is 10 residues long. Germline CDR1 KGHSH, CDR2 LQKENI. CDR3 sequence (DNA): TGTGCGGGCTGGGCTGAGGCCTACACCTTC. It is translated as CAGWAEAYTF.